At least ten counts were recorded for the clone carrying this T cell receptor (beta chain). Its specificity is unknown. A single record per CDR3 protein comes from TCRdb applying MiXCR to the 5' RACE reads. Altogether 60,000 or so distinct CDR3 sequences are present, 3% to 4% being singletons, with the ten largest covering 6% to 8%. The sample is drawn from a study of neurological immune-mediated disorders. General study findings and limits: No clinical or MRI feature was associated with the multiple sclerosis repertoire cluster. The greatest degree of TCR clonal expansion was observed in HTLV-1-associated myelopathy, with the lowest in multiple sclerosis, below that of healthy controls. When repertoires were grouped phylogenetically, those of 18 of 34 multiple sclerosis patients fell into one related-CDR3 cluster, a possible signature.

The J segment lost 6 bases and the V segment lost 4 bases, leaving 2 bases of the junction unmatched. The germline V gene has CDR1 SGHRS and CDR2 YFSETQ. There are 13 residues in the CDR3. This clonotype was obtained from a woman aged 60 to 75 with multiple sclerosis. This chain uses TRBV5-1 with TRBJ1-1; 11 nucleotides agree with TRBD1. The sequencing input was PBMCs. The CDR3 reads CASSGDRGAEAFF. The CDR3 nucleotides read TGCGCCAGCAGCGGGGACAGGGGGGCTGAAGCTTTCTTT.